The rows below give T cell receptor beta chains drawn from one sample of a study of T-cell reconstitution after alpha-beta-depleted transplantation in children. TCRdb redid the calling of the PCR reads with MiXCR, one entry per CDR3 protein. Of fewer than 550,000 distinct CDR3 sequences in the sample, 11% were seen once. The material sequenced was PBMCs from the stem cell graft donor, taken from the stem cell graft. All receptors derive from a human donor who donated a stem cell graft to a child with acute myeloid leukemia. CDR3s include the opening cysteine and the closing phenylalanine or tryptophan. D genes are given only for firm matches. Clone sizes are given selectively: once, few, many, or a class where the clone is expanded.

D,size,J,V,DNA,CDR3
.,few,TRBJ1-1,TRBV29-1,TGCAGCGTTGCCCCGAGGCTGAACACTGAAGCTTTCTTT,CSVAPRLNTEAFF
TRBD1,few,TRBJ2-7,TRBV6-2/TRBV6-3,TGTGCCAGCGTAAACCCGGTCCGGGACAGCGAATCCTACGAGCAGTACTTC,CASVNPVRDSESYEQYF
TRBD2,few,TRBJ2-3,TRBV7-2,TGTGCCAGCAGCTTGGGCGGGAGGGACGCAGATACGCAGTATTTT,CASSLGGRDADTQYF
.,many,TRBJ2-3,TRBV5-1,TGCGCCAGCAGCTTGGAGGTTCTCACAGATACGCAGTATTTT,CASSLEVLTDTQYF
.,few,TRBJ1-6,TRBV9,TGTGCCAGTCCGAATTCACCCCTCCACTTT,CASPNSPLHF
.,many,TRBJ1-1,TRBV5-1,TGCGCCAGCAGCTTGGGGGGCGCGGACACTGAAGCTTTCTTT,CASSLGGADTEAFF
TRBD2,.,TRBJ2-7,TRBV7-2,TGTGCCAGCAGCACCTTAGCGGGAGGATTCTACGAGCAGTACTTC,CASSTLAGGFYEQYF
TRBD1,few,TRBJ1-5,TRBV5-5,TGTGCCAGCAGCCCCTGGGGGACAGGTCGCAATCAGCCCCAGCATTTT,CASSPWGTGRNQPQHF
.,.,TRBJ2-5,TRBV30,TGTGCCTGGAGTGTCAAAGGGGGGGAGACCCAGTACTTC,CAWSVKGGETQYF
TRBD2,.,TRBJ2-7,TRBV7-9,TGTGCCAGCAGCTCCTCGACTAGCGGGCCCTCCTACGAGCAGTACTTC,CASSSSTSGPSYEQYF
TRBD1,.,TRBJ1-1,TRBV4-1,TGCGCCAGCAGCCAAAAAGCCGGGACAGGGGATGGGGGGGCTTTCTTT,CASSQKAGTGDGGAFF
.,few,TRBJ2-7,TRBV4-1,TGCGCCAGCAGCCAAGAGGAGACTTTGGACGAGCAGTACTTC,CASSQEETLDEQYF
.,few,TRBJ2-1,TRBV20-1,TGCAGTGTCAGGAGCTCCTACAATGAGCAGTTCTTC,CSVRSSYNEQFF
TRBD1,.,TRBJ2-1,TRBV14,TGTGCCAGCAGCCAAGGGGACAGGTTCTCCTTC,CASSQGDRFSF
.,once,TRBJ2-7,TRBV7-2,TGTGCCAGCAGACGGGACCCGCTACCTGGCCAGCAGTACTTC,CASRRDPLPGQQYF
.,many,TRBJ1-4,TRBV5-5,TGTGCCAGCAGCCTTACAGGGACTAATGAAAAACTGTTTTTT,CASSLTGTNEKLFF
.,.,TRBJ2-1,TRBV4-3,TGCGCCAGCAGCCTCCTTAGCGGAGTCAATGAGCAGTTCTTC,CASSLLSGVNEQFF
TRBD2,.,TRBJ2-3,TRBV7-8,TGTGCCAGCAGCGCTTTGACTAGCGGGAGCCCAGATACGCAGTATTTT,CASSALTSGSPDTQYF
.,.,TRBJ2-3,TRBV9,TGTGCCAGCAGCGTAGGCCCTGGGCGGCGACGCGAAGATACGCAGTATTTT,CASSVGPGRRREDTQYF
.,few,TRBJ2-3,TRBV5-1,TGCGCCAGCAGCTTGGTCGGGAGCGGAGATACGCAGTATTTT,CASSLVGSGDTQYF
.,many,TRBJ2-3,TRBV9,TGTGCCAGCAGCCCTGGGGCAGATACGCAGTATTTT,CASSPGADTQYF
.,.,TRBJ2-1,TRBV18,TGTGCCAGCTCATCGCGGGGTAGGACTGAGGATGAGCAGTTCTTC,CASSSRGRTEDEQFF
.,many,TRBJ2-5,TRBV5-4,TGTGCCAGCAGCTTACAGGGAGCCGAGGAGACCCAGTACTTC,CASSLQGAEETQYF
TRBD2,.,TRBJ2-1,TRBV20-1,TGCTGTGCTAGAGATTATCGCGGGGGGATCTCCTACAATGAGCAGTTCTTC,CCARDYRGGISYNEQFF
.,many,TRBJ1-5,TRBV12-5,TGTGCTAGTGGGAGCAGGAACAATCAGCCCCAGCATTTT,CASGSRNNQPQHF
.,few,TRBJ2-1,TRBV12-3/TRBV12-4,TGTGCCAGCTTCGCCAGAGGTTCCTACAATGAGCAGTTCTTC,CASFARGSYNEQFF
.,few,TRBJ2-5,TRBV2,TGTGCCAGCAGTGCTAGGGGCAGCCTTCAAGAGACCCAGTACTTC,CASSARGSLQETQYF
.,few,TRBJ2-1,TRBV7-9,TGTGCCAGCAGCTTAACCGGAGATAGCTCCTACAATGAGCAGTTCTTC,CASSLTGDSSYNEQFF
TRBD2,.,TRBJ2-4,TRBV28,TGTGCCAGCAGTCCCGGGGCGGGGGGTCAGTACTTC,CASSPGAGGQYF
.,.,TRBJ2-1,TRBV21-1,TGTGCCAGCAGCCCCGGGACTCGAATCAATGAGCAGTTCTTC,CASSPGTRINEQFF
TRBD1,many,TRBJ2-5,TRBV25-1,TGTGCCAGCAGTGAATATGGGGTGGGACAGCAAGAGACCCAGTACTTC,CASSEYGVGQQETQYF
TRBD2,few,TRBJ2-3,TRBV20-1,TGCAGTGCTAGGACGAGCGGGAGGGCCCCCGATACGCAGTATTTT,CSARTSGRAPDTQYF
.,few,TRBJ2-1,TRBV12-5,TGTGCTAGTGGCCCGCTCAATGAGCAGTTCTTC,CASGPLNEQFF
TRBD2,many,TRBJ2-3,TRBV20-1,TGCAGTGCCCCGACTAGCGGGGCCTTCACAGATACGCAGTATTTT,CSAPTSGAFTDTQYF
TRBD1,.,TRBJ1-2,TRBV4-1,TGCGCCAGCAGCCAACAGGGGGCTGAATACACCTTC,CASSQQGAEYTF
.,.,TRBJ2-3,TRBV6-2/TRBV6-3,TGTGCCAGCAGTTGGACCGGGGACACCACAGATACGCAGTATTTT,CASSWTGDTTDTQYF
TRBD1,many,TRBJ1-5,TRBV7-2,TGTGCCAGCAGCGCCGACAGGGATCAGCCCCAGCATTTT,CASSADRDQPQHF
TRBD2,many,TRBJ2-3,TRBV5-1,TGCGCCAGCAGCTTGGGACTAGCGGGAACCCCTAGCACAGATACGCAGTATTTT,CASSLGLAGTPSTDTQYF
.,many,TRBJ2-3,TRBV5-1,TGCGCCAGCAGCCCGGGGGTCCTCACAGATACGCAGTATTTT,CASSPGVLTDTQYF
.,few,TRBJ2-5,TRBV20-1,TGCAGTGCTGGCGGGGCTACGAAGAAGACCCAGTACTTC,CSAGGATKKTQYF
TRBD1,.,TRBJ2-2,TRBV19,TGTGCCAGTAAGGGGGGACAGGGGGCGACGAACACCGGGGAGCTGTTTTTT,CASKGGQGATNTGELFF
TRBD2,.,TRBJ2-2,TRBV7-2,TGTGCCAGCAGCTTGTTCGGGGGGGGCGGGGAGCTGTTTTTT,CASSLFGGGGELFF